These 7 T cell receptor beta chains originate from one sample sequenced in a study of T cell responses to AZD1222 COVID-19 vaccine. Repertoires were generated with immunoSEQ multiplex PCR, while TCRdb's copy carries only in-frame clones and drops some. The table shows 90,000 to 130,000 clones, with around 93% occurring only once. Sequenced material: peripheral blood, taken 28 days after the second AZD1222 dose. The receptor source for this set is an adult who received the AZD1222 COVID-19 vaccine.

V gene TRBV6-5 combines with J gene TRBJ1-4, with D possibly matching TRBD1 (6 bases). Trimming stripped 7 bases from V and 5 bases from J, with 14 bases between. The germline gives CDR1 MNHEY, CDR2 SVGAGI. The length of the CDR3 is 14 residues. The DNA for the CDR3 is TGTGCCAGCACGCGGCGGACAGACAATGAAAAACTGTTTTTT. The encoded protein is CASTRRTDNEKLFF.

The gene calls are TRBV19 and TRBJ1-3; 11 bases map to TRBD1. After removal of 6 bases from V and 4 bases from J, the junction contained 2 bases not matched to a gene. From germline, CDR1 is LNHDA and CDR2 SQIVND (reference sequence). This CDR3 comprises 14 residues. The DNA for the CDR3 is TGTGCCAGTAGACGGACAGGGGGCGGAAACACCATATATTTT. This codes for CASRRTGGGNTIYF.

The chain employs TRBV6-5 and TRBJ2-1; 8 nucleotides match TRBD2. The CDR3 is 13 residues long. The germline V gene has CDR1 MNHEY and CDR2 SVGAGI. After removal of 6 bases from V and 6 bases from J, the junction contained 4 bases not matched to a gene. The CDR3 loop is CASRPGLANEQFF. The CDR3 DNA is TGTGCCAGCAGACCCGGACTAGCCAATGAGCAGTTCTTC.

The chain has TRBV30 and TRBJ2-1, with D unclear. V was trimmed by 0 bases and J by 5 bases, leaving 8 bases between them. The germline V gene has CDR1 GTSNPN and CDR2 SVGIG (reference sequence). CDR3 length: 13 residues. CDR3 bases: TGTGCCTGGAGTGTAGGAGTAGACAATGAGCAGTTCTTC. Translating it yields CAWSVGVDNEQFF.

The chain employs TRBV6-5 and TRBJ2-1; weak D call: TRBD2 (6 bases). CDR3 size: 14 residues. V was clipped by 8 bases and J by 5 bases, with 16 bases between them. Germline loops: CDR1 MNHEY, CDR2 SVGAGI. DNA of the CDR3: TGTGCCAGCCCTGGACTACGAAGAAACAATGAGCAGTTCTTC. This translates into CASPGLRRNNEQFF.

This clone was recorded only once. V is TRBV9 and J is TRBJ1-1; no clear D gene. V was trimmed by 4 bases and J by 1 base, leaving 14 bases between them. Germline CDR1 reads SGDLS; CDR2 reads YYNGEE. The CDR3 runs to 15 residues. The CDR3 nucleotides are TGTGCCAGCAGCCCGATCCCGACGGGGAACACTGAAGCTTTCTTT. It encodes CASSPIPTGNTEAFF.

The V gene is TRBV25-1, the J gene TRBJ2-3, with D possibly matching TRBD1 (6 bases). CDR1 and CDR2 (germline): MGHDK, SYGVNS. V was cut by 4 bases and J by 2 bases, with 22 bases left in between. The CDR3 length is 18 residues. CDR3 sequence reads: CASSGLHWDTPATDTQYF. In nucleotides, the CDR3 is TGTGCCAGCAGTGGCCTTCATTGGGACACGCCGGCCACAGATACGCAGTATTTT.